These 28 T cell receptor beta chains share one sample of origin, sequenced in a study of memory CD8 T cells in hepatitis C reinfection. Time point reported: pre-reinfection, 55 to 20 weeks before reinfection detection. TCR sequencing was done directly ex vivo on sorted cells, without expansion in vitro. Profiled with immunoSEQ multiplex PCR; TCRdb holds only in-frame clones, not every one. Of 40,000 to 60,000 clones detected, roughly nine tenths appear once; the ten largest clones hold 1%. Sequencing was done on a sample of naive CD8+ T cells sorted from blood. The receptors stem from a man younger than 30 with hepatitis C virus infection.

The V call is TRBV5-1, the J call TRBJ2-7; 9 bases fit TRBD1. The CDR3 totals 14 residues. The junction had 0 bases not matched to a gene; V was cut back by 0 bases and J by 2 bases. CDR1 is SGHRS and CDR2 is YFSETQ in the germline V gene. The CDR3 bases are TGCGCCAGCAGCTTGGGGACAGGGGCCTACGAGCAGTACGTC. Translation: CASSLGTGAYEQYV.

Here the CDR3 DNA reads TGTGCCACCAGCACCGGGACAGGGGTCTACGAGCAGTACTTC. Translated: CATSTGTGVYEQYF. The chain carries TRBV15 and TRBJ2-7; the match to TRBD1 covers 10 bases. Per germline, CDR1 LNHNV and CDR2 YYDKDF (reference sequence). V trimming: 4 bases; J trimming: 3 bases; junction bases outside the gene matches: 3. There are 14 residues in the CDR3.

The rearrangement uses TRBV11-2 and TRBJ1-1; TRBD1 matches at 8 bases. The CDR3 covers 14 residues. Germline-derived CDR1 and CDR2 are SGHAT and FQNNGV. The V segment lost 1 base and the J segment 3 bases; nucleotides outside the gene matches: 1. The CDR3 sequence: CASSLARGHTEAFF. The CDR3 coding sequence is TGTGCCAGCAGCTTAGCCAGGGGGCACACTGAAGCTTTCTTT.

This chain links TRBV4-1 with TRBJ2-1, with 7 bases aligning to TRBD2. The CDR3 consists of 16 residues. Trimming took 1 base from V and 8 from J; bases not matched to a gene: 11. Germline CDR1 MGHRA, CDR2 YSYEKL. CDR3 residues: CASSQGRGGRVDEQFF. CDR3 bases: TGCGCCAGCAGCCAAGGTCGGGGCGGGAGAGTCGATGAGCAGTTCTTC.

The chain joins TRBV29-1 to TRBJ2-7; D might be TRBD2 (5 bases). The germline gives CDR1 SQVTM, CDR2 ANQGSEA. The ends were cut back, 2 bases at V and 0 bases at J, with 8 bases in the middle. The CDR3 loop spans 13 amino acids. This CDR3 reads CSVELAGSYEQYV. The CDR3 DNA sequence: TGCAGCGTTGAATTGGCGGGCTCCTACGAGCAGTACGTC.

This clone was detected once. One junction end disagrees with the germline gene, perhaps due to a read error. The chain has TRBV5-6 and TRBJ1-2; D call uncertain. The germline V gene has CDR1 SGHDT and CDR2 YYEEEE. This CDR3 is built from 14 residues. The CDR3 here is CASSLGLVDYGHTF. The CDR3 bases are TGTGCCAGCAGCTTGGGACTAGTAGACTATGGCCACACCTTC.

This clone appeared once. This chain links TRBV7-9 with TRBJ2-7; no firm D call. Germline V CDR1 and CDR2: SEHNR, FQNEAQ (reference sequence). Trimming removed 1 base from V and 4 bases from J, with 14 bases in between. This CDR3 is 15 amino acids long. CDR3 in amino acids: CASSLEGSYGYEQYF. CDR3 DNA: TGTGCCAGCAGCTTAGAAGGTTCTTACGGGTACGAGCAGTACTTC.

The chain uses TRBV7-9 and TRBJ1-1; 9 nucleotides match TRBD1. After removal of 5 bases from V and 2 bases from J, the junction contained 9 bases not matched to a gene. Germline loops: CDR1 SEHNR, CDR2 FQNEAQ (reference sequence). This CDR3 spans 16 amino acids. CDR3 coding DNA: TGTGCCAGCAGCACTCGGGACAGGGCCTTTAACACTGAAGCTTTCTTT. Protein product: CASSTRDRAFNTEAFF.

This rearrangement joins TRBV6-6 to TRBJ2-1; possibly TRBD2 for D (7 bases). Germline V gene data show CDR1 as MNHNY and CDR2 as SVGAGI (reference sequence). Trimming removed 11 bases at V and 7 bases at J, with 15 bases between. This CDR3 is 12 amino acids long. The CDR3 coding sequence is TGTGCCGGAGGGGGGGTGGTAAATGAGCAGTTCTTC. Translation: CAGGGVVNEQFF.

CDR3 residues: CASSPPQGRTDTQYF. For the CDR3, the DNA is TGTGCCAGCTCACCACCACAGGGTCGAACAGATACGCAGTATTTT. J is TRBJ2-3 and V is TRBV18; a possible D gene is TRBD1 (6 bases). Trimming left V 0 bases short and J 3 bases short, with 10 bases between. Germline-derived CDR1 and CDR2 are KGHSH and LQKENI. This CDR3 contains 15 residues. Full variable domain (remainder filled in from reference TRBV18 and TRBJ2-3): NAGVMQNPRHLVRRRGQEARLRCSPMKGHSHVYWYRQLPEEGLKFMVYLQKENIIDESGMPKERFSAEFPKEGPSILRIQQVVRGDSAAYFCASSPPQGRTDTQYFGPGTRLTVL.

J is TRBJ2-1 and V is TRBV7-9; a possible D gene is TRBD2 (6 bases). The CDR3 extends over 16 amino acids. The V gene's germline CDR1 is SEHNR and CDR2 FQNEAQ (reference sequence). Trimming took off 5 bases at V and 7 bases at J, with 21 bases between the two ends. The CDR3 loop is CASSQSYGAGYNEQFF. The CDR3, as DNA: TGTGCCAGCAGCCAGTCCTACGGAGCGGGCTATAATGAGCAGTTCTTC. The full variable domain, completed using reference TRBV7-9 and TRBJ2-1, is DTGVSQNPRHKITKRGQNVTFRCDPISEHNRLYWYRQTLGQGPEFLTYFQNEAQLEKSRLLSDRFSAERPKGSFSTLEIQRTEQGDSAMYLCASSQSYGAGYNEQFFGPGTRLTVL.

The V and J genes are TRBV2 and TRBJ2-3, with a tentative D call TRBD2 (7 bases). This CDR3 has 16 amino acids. V was trimmed by 7 bases and J by 1 base, leaving 18 bases between them. Germline lookup yields CDR1 SNHLY and CDR2 FYNNEI. CDR3 loop: CASTEPGGLRTDTQYF. Here the CDR3 DNA reads TGTGCCAGCACCGAACCGGGGGGCCTGCGCACAGATACGCAGTATTTT.

V gene TRBV27 combines with J gene TRBJ2-7, with D unclear. V lost 5 bases to trimming and J lost 0 bases, with 11 bases between them. The CDR3 runs to 14 residues. The germline gives CDR1 MNHEY, CDR2 SMNVEV (reference sequence). DNA of the CDR3: TGTGCCAGCAGTCCCTCCGCGGTCTCCTACGAGCAGTACGTC. As protein: CASSPSAVSYEQYV.

The chain couples TRBV11-2 to TRBJ1-1, with 8 bases identical to TRBD1. The CDR3 is 14 amino acids. Germline assignment: CDR1 SGHAT and CDR2 FQNNGV. After removal of 5 bases from V and 4 bases from J, the junction contained 6 bases not matched to a gene. CDR3 bases: TGTGCCAGCAGCCTCGCAGGGGGCACCACTGAAGCTTTCTTT. Its protein is CASSLAGGTTEAFF.

This clone was seen a few times. The rearrangement joins TRBV4-1 to TRBJ1-2, with 7 positions matching TRBD1. CDR1 and CDR2 from the germline V gene are MGHRA and YSYEKL. The length of the CDR3 is 15 residues. After removal of 5 bases from V and 4 bases from J, the junction contained 10 bases not matched to a gene. CDR3 loop: CASSVRQGPRYGYTF. In nucleotides, the CDR3 is TGCGCCAGCAGCGTTAGACAGGGCCCTCGCTATGGCTACACCTTC.

This chain connects TRBV11-2 to TRBJ2-5; no clear D. The CDR3 loop spans 13 amino acids. Trimming took off 1 base at V and 4 bases at J, with 7 bases between the two ends. The germline CDR1 and CDR2 sequences are SGHAT and FQNNGV. CDR3 nucleotides: TGTGCCAGCAGCTTAGTCTACCTAGAGACCCAGTACTTC. Its translation: CASSLVYLETQYF.

The gene calls are TRBV5-1 and TRBJ2-2; TRBD2 agrees at 7 bases. The CDR3 sequence is 17 residues long. The germline V gene encodes CDR1 SGHRS and CDR2 YFSETQ. J lost 2 bases, V lost 4 bases, and 11 bases had no gene match. The CDR3 here is CASSQRGGAGNTGELFF. The CDR3 coding sequence is TGCGCCAGCAGCCAACGTGGAGGAGCGGGAAACACCGGGGAGCTGTTTTTT.

This chain joins TRBV2 and TRBJ2-3; TRBD2 matches 8 bases. Germline CDR1 and CDR2: SNHLY and FYNNEI. The J segment lost 3 bases and the V segment lost 8 bases, leaving 7 bases of the junction unmatched. This CDR3 contains 14 residues. The CDR3 DNA follows: TGTGCCAGCTGGACGGGGGGGCTGACAGATACGCAGTATTTT. It encodes CASWTGGLTDTQYF.

The V gene is TRBV2, the J gene TRBJ2-7, with D unresolved. CDR3 length: 14 residues. The V end was cut by 6 bases, the J end by 0 bases, with 12 bases between. Germline lookup yields CDR1 SNHLY and CDR2 FYNNEI. The CDR3 region has the DNA TGTGCCAGCAGGGATAGGAGTGACTCCTACGAGCAGTACGTC. It specifies CASRDRSDSYEQYV.

This clone was counted a few times. V is TRBV4-1 and J is TRBJ2-3; 8 bases are a match to TRBD1. The V gene end was trimmed by 1 base and the J gene end by 6 bases; junction bases not matched to a gene: 3. The CDR3 contains 14 residues. Germline loops: CDR1 MGHRA, CDR2 YSYEKL. This CDR3 is CASSQGTGKDTQYF. The CDR3 DNA follows: TGCGCCAGCAGCCAAGGGACAGGGAAGGATACGCAGTATTTT.

V usage is TRBV7-9 and J usage is TRBJ2-1, with 10 bases that match TRBD2. Germline V gives CDR1 SEHNR, CDR2 FQNEAQ (reference sequence). The junction had 2 bases not matched to a gene; V was cut back by 1 base and J by 8 bases. The CDR3 has 14 residues. The CDR3 bases are TGTGCCAGCAGCTTAGAAGCGGGAGGGGATGAGCAGTTCTTC. This codes for CASSLEAGGDEQFF.

The chain joins TRBV28 to TRBJ2-4, with D perhaps matching TRBD2 (6 bases). Germline CDR1 is MDHEN and CDR2 is SYDVKM. This CDR3 contains 15 residues. The V gene lost 6 bases and the J gene lost 3 bases, with 15 bases spanning the gap. The CDR3 sequence: CASRAGTGFKNIQYF. The CDR3 DNA sequence: TGTGCCAGCAGGGCGGGGACTGGATTCAAAAACATTCAGTACTTC. Looking up the rest from reference TRBV28 and TRBJ2-4 gives the full variable domain: DVKVTQSSRYLVKRTGEKVFLECVQDMDHENMFWYRQDPGLGLRLIYFSYDVKMKEKGDIPEGYSVSREKKERFSLILESASTNQTSMYLCASRAGTGFKNIQYFGAGTRLSVL.

The chain is built from TRBV7-9 and TRBJ2-2; 8 positions agree with TRBD1. The CDR3 is made up of 15 amino acids. Germline CDR1 is SEHNR and CDR2 is FQNEAQ (reference sequence). Germline trimming cut 7 bases from V and 0 bases from J; bases unmatched to any gene: 4. The CDR3 DNA sequence: TGTGCCAGCACCCGGACAGGGACGAACACCGGGGAGCTGTTTTTT. Translated: CASTRTGTNTGELFF. Filled out from reference TRBV7-9 and TRBJ2-2, the complete variable domain reads DTGVSQNPRHKITKRGQNVTFRCDPISEHNRLYWYRQTLGQGPEFLTYFQNEAQLEKSRLLSDRFSAERPKGSFSTLEIQRTEQGDSAMYLCASTRTGTNTGELFFGEGSRLTVL.

This chain links TRBV6-6 with TRBJ1-5; 8 bases fit TRBD1. Germline V gene sequence: CDR1 MNHNY, CDR2 SVGAGI (reference sequence). This CDR3 contains 15 residues. V shed 7 bases, J shed 7 bases, and the junction held 12 bases outside the gene matches. Here the CDR3 DNA reads TGTGCCAGCAAACAACAGGGGGTGCTTGAGCAGCCCCAGCATTTT. This translates into CASKQQGVLEQPQHF.

This clone was recorded a few times. This sequence joins TRBV9 and TRBJ2-1, with 8 bases identical to TRBD2. The CDR3 sequence is 12 residues long. J gave up 9 bases and V 2 bases, and 1 base lay outside the gene matches. Germline CDR1 reads SGDLS; CDR2 reads YYNGEE. The CDR3 nucleotides are TGTGCCAGCAGCGTTGGGACTAGTGAGCAGTTCTTC. Translation: CASSVGTSEQFF.

The V and J genes are TRBV5-5 and TRBJ1-6; D remains unclear. Germline lookup yields CDR1 SGHKS and CDR2 YYEKEE (reference sequence). This CDR3 contains 13 residues. Trimming removed 0 bases from V and 7 bases from J, with 5 bases in between. The CDR3 region is CASSLGRNSPLHF. CDR3 coding DNA: TGTGCCAGCAGCTTGGGCCGGAATTCACCCCTCCACTTT.

The chain recombines TRBV7-2 with TRBJ1-1, with D perhaps TRBD1 (5 bases). The CDR3 is 13 residues long. V was pared by 2 bases and J by 6 bases, with 10 bases between. Germline V lookup: CDR1 SGHTA, CDR2 FQGNSA. The CDR3 nucleotides read TGTGCCAGCAGCTTACGGGGGGATGCTGAAGCTTTCTTT. It codes for CASSLRGDAEAFF. The full variable domain, rest sourced from reference TRBV7-2 and TRBJ1-1, is GAGVSQSPSNKVTEKGKDVELRCDPISGHTALYWYRQSLGQGLEFLIYFQGNSAPDKSGLPSDRFSAERTGGSVSTLTIQRTQQEDSAVYLCASSLRGDAEAFFGQGTRLTVV.

This clone has a handful of counts. The V and J genes are TRBV6-6 and TRBJ2-1; D is unresolved. V lost 0 bases and J 1 base, leaving 10 bases between the germline ends. The CDR3 sequence is 16 residues long. Looked up from germline, CDR1 is MNHNY and CDR2 is SVGAGI (reference sequence). CDR3 in amino acids: CASSYSVQYSYNEQFF. Here the CDR3 DNA reads TGTGCCAGCAGTTACTCGGTACAGTATTCCTACAATGAGCAGTTCTTC.